Reported below is one T cell receptor beta chain. What antigen it recognizes has not been identified. The record has no base qualities; no much larger clone is one base away. Additional DNA sequences in this sample encode the identical CDR3. This sample was taken from a study of cytomegalovirus exposure and HLA in healthy donors (dated by TCRdb to 2017 to 2019). At the level of the whole study: According to an earlier analysis of several hundred of the donors, about 179 million T cells yielded 100 million or so unique TCR beta sequences and about 280 Gb of sequence data. An early release covering around 630 HLA-typed donors comprised approximately 300 gigabases of sequencing data and 85 million or so unique TCR sequences. Donor age, sex, ethnicity and CMV serostatus were compiled alongside the repertoire data. The later analysis used no new phenotypic data to find candidate immune exposures, relying instead on TCR beta sequences and their occurrence across donors. HLA typing covered class I and class II loci at four-digit resolution. The study was designed to test whether signatures of past pathogen exposure could be identified by cataloging public T cell receptors. An earlier analysis of 587 of the donors used high-throughput TCR beta sequencing to judge whether each TCR beta V gene segment behaved as functional or pseudogenic. Every repertoire in the discovery cohort had been generated on one and the same sequencing platform. A later analysis re-analyzed previously published TCR beta repertoires from about 600 donors and added high-resolution HLA genotyping to study TCR occurrence patterns. Four to six DR-DQ haplotypes were handled as single units for association and clustering, since linkage in the cohort was strong. To predict cytomegalovirus infection status, the study brought together high-throughput TCR immunosequencing, statistical association of individual TCRs with disease status, and machine learning. Among several hundred genotyped donors of the cohort, an average of about 240,000 unique TCR beta nucleotide sequences was sequenced per donor, of which roughly 18% were non-productive. Typing coverage varied by locus: roughly 620-640 donors for A, B, C, DRB1 and DQB1; roughly 560 for DQA1; over 600 for DPA1; approximately 470 for DPB1. A later genetic analysis used genome-wide SNP genotypes for about 65% of the 666 donors, treating that subset as a discovery cohort. Along with the roughly 670-subject first cohort, a separate validation cohort of over 90 different subjects was used. The study profiled the T cell repertoires of 550 to 700 subjects by immunosequencing and related them to cytomegalovirus serostatus. Of the roughly 400 genotyped donors, 80% to 90% were placed in the genetic ancestry cluster associated with self-reported Caucasian donors. What the study reported, not specific to this receptor: Compared with the approximately 670-donor mean, donors in an Asian-associated ancestry cluster had fewer N-insertions in productive TCRs, according to a later genetic analysis. While some public TCRs were present in many individuals, most TCR sequences turned up only very rarely across donors. The earlier analysis of some 540 of the donors excluded about 16 rarely observed V segments, including chromosome 9 orphons, because counts were too low. Because HLA typing was unavailable for some donors at each locus, only the typed subset was used in association tests. Correlated functional status among segregating V segments might be attributable to linkage disequilibrium, but an unknown experimental factor could not be ruled out. According to a later analysis, parvovirus B19, influenza, CMV and Epstein-Barr virus appeared linked to several top co-occurrence clusters. A few of the identified cytomegalovirus-associated TCR beta chains were confirmed in vitro to be specific for cytomegalovirus antigens. Assigning TCR associations to individual alleles was difficult when HLA alleles, especially DR and DQ, strongly co-occurred. According to the authors, the approach could potentially be generalized to other disease states and immunological phenotypes. A cluster of highly shared sequence variants was judged likely to represent a technical artifact of the sequencing pipeline. A later analysis found that HLA-associated TCR beta chains were more clonally expanded and had lower generation probabilities than equally common non-associated chains. The study listed approximately 150 TCR beta chains as associated with cytomegalovirus. Sequencing depth was assumed to be roughly uniform across donors in the presence/absence analyses, though that assumption may not hold. According to a later analysis, TCR association rates differed among HLA loci, with DRB1 alleles showing the most associated TCRs and HLA-C alleles showing the fewest. Specific HLA alleles were associated with over 15,000 TCR beta sequences at a false discovery rate of 0.05 in a later analysis. A further reported finding was that TCR beta sequences accurately predicted the HLA-A and HLA-B alleles for most subjects in the first cohort. This cohort had only TCR beta chains sequenced, and the lack of alpha or paired-chain data limited which features could be detected. For the cohort, immune exposure information was limited to CMV serostatus. In a later analysis, most CMV-associated TCR beta chains were found to appear HLA-restricted, with HLA associations seemingly driven largely by CMV exposure. An association between a missense DCLRE1C variant and V-gene and J-gene trimming of TCR beta chains was found in a later genetic analysis and replicated in an independent cohort. In an earlier analysis of roughly 560 of the donors, most TCR beta V segments were observed in productive rearrangements about 87% or about 30% of the time, broadly matching IMGT annotations. The 87-base-pair reads could not distinguish some IMGT-functional V segments, including TRBV6-2 and TRBV6-3, so those segments were excluded. The classifier was reported to diagnose cytomegalovirus status with high specificity and sensitivity in both the original cohort and the validation cohort.

Libraries were prepared through the immunoSEQ multiplex PCR assay. For the multiplex PCR, a mixture combining 60 forward primers for TCR Vbeta segments and 13 reverse primers for TCR Jbeta segments was used. The CDR3 region of rearranged TCR beta genes was amplified from genomic DNA with a multiplex PCR assay. The Illumina HiSeq System was used to sequence the amplified TCR beta libraries as 87-base-pair reads. In the source study's methods: In a later analysis, tens of millions of unique TCR beta chains were counted across the 650 to 750 repertoires, and roughly 10 million of these chains were shared by at least two donors. Raw reads were error-corrected and collapsed into unique sequences with a nearest-neighbor algorithm that merged closely related sequences to remove PCR and sequencing errors. CDR3 sequences were aligned to IMGT reference sequences to assign V, D and J gene segments. For a sequence to be retained, a match of at least six nucleotides was required to both a V gene segment and a J gene segment. A rearrangement counted as productive if the CDR3 had no stop codons and remained in frame with V and J, and every other rearrangement counted as non-productive. Following IMGT convention, CDR3 was defined as the stretch from the second conserved V-encoded cysteine up to the conserved J-encoded phenylalanine. In an earlier analysis of some 550 of the donors, sequences lacking an unambiguous match to a single V gene segment were excluded. In an earlier analysis of 587 of the donors, V segments were called functional above 56.7% productive rearrangements and were called segregating when the between-donor standard deviation exceeded 5%. A statistical classification framework was developed to diagnose cytomegalovirus status using the catalog of TCR beta chain sequences. V and J gene assignment, in a later analysis, came from comparing TCR nucleotide sequences with IMGT/GENE-DB human TR gene sequences. Using the TCRdist pipeline, a later analysis assigned CDR3 sequences along with most-parsimonious VDJ recombination scenarios. A later analysis defined each TCR beta chain by its CDR3 amino acid sequence plus V-gene family, and excluded reads lacking a unique V-gene family. In a later analysis, fewer than 600 highly shared, low-generation-probability nucleotide sequences were removed to address suspected cross-contamination and a sequencing artifact. In a later analysis, a clonal expansion index for each public chain was calculated from normalized within-repertoire ranks of inferred template counts. In a later analysis, generation probabilities were computed with a VDJ recombination model fitted to out-of-frame rearrangements, and the resulting probabilities were checked against IGoR. In a later analysis, TCR-TCR, TCR-HLA and TCR-CMV co-occurrence was scored with hypergeometric tests, and a repertoire-size bias correction was applied to TCR pairs. In a later analysis, false discovery rates were estimated by permuting HLA or CMV assignments 20 times. In a later analysis, co-occurring TCRs were grouped using DBSCAN, and TCRdist sequence similarity was added for clustering within HLA-allele-positive subsets. For co-occurrence clustering, repertoires with fewer than 30,000 or more than 120,000 public chains were excluded, along with roughly 5 repertoires with anomalous nucleotide sharing. In its TCRdb copy, this immuneACCESS table keeps in-frame sequences only and misses some clones. Where compared with another copy, unresolved V genes explain less than half of these, and the others have no known cause. From that table come the V and J calls and clone size; the DNA was used to work out D and trimming. A total of 120,000 or so clones appear in this sample, about 80% of them only once. The ten largest clones take up 1% of the sample.

Trimming costs V 2 bases and J 2 bases, and their ends lie 9 bases apart. CDR1 and CDR2 are drawn from the germline V gene (reference sequence): SEHNR, FQNEAQ. The cysteine opens and the phenylalanine closes a CDR3 of 14 amino acids. CDR3 DNA is the only sequence kept; it has 42 bases, read in frame from the first base. In total, just over 650 healthy bone marrow donors made up the cohort. Cohort members were all nominally healthy when sampled, although unrecorded immune exposures were likely present. The donor was CMV seronegative and belonged to the group of roughly 330 seronegative cohort members. Every donor gave a peripheral blood sample, and the peripheral blood mononuclear cells from that sample were used for TCR beta sequencing. The Qiagen DNeasy Blood Extraction Kit was used to extract genomic DNA from the blood cell samples.

This receptor was identified in a man in his forties in good health and CMV-seronegative. The rearranged chain carries TRBV7-9 and TRBJ1-1; TRBD1 is perhaps the D gene, given 5 matching bases. The specimen was PBMCs. The nucleotides read TGTGCCAGCAGCTTATTTCAGGGAAACACTGAAGCTTTCTTT. Its translation reads: CASSLFQGNTEAFF.